Listed below are T cell receptor beta chains from one sample, sequenced in a study of Graves' ophthalmopathy and Graves' hyperthyroidism. TCRdb re-called the multiplex PCR reads with MiXCR, one entry per CDR3 protein. The sample yields about 370,000 distinct CDR3 sequences, about a sixth seen once. The sample was peripheral blood. These receptors all stem from an adult woman with stable Graves' hyperthyroidism. CDR3s include the opening cysteine and the closing phenylalanine or tryptophan. A D gene is named only where the DNA matches it firmly. Clone size is shown for a subset of rows, as once, few, many or a class of expanded clone.

v_gene,j_gene,abundance,d_gene,CDR3nt,CDR3aa
TRBV28,TRBJ2-2,many,TRBD2,TGTGCCAGCAGTTTCAGACTAGCGGGAGTAAAAACCGGGGAGCTGTTTTTT,CASSFRLAGVKTGELFF
TRBV12-3/TRBV12-4,TRBJ2-5,many,NA,TGTGCCAGCAGTTTATTTGAGGGGGCCCAGTACTTC,CASSLFEGAQYF
TRBV4-3,TRBJ1-1,NA,NA,TGCGCCAGCAGCCAATCCCGGGTCACTGAAGCTTTCTTT,CASSQSRVTEAFF
TRBV20-1,TRBJ1-2,few,NA,TGCAGTGCTAGAGATGGGCAGAACTATGGCTACACCTTC,CSARDGQNYGYTF
TRBV6-5,TRBJ2-2,many,TRBD1,TGTGCCAGCAGTTCCGGGGACAGGGTCGGCGGGGAGCTGTTTTTT,CASSSGDRVGGELFF
TRBV28,TRBJ1-1,NA,NA,TGTGCCAGCAGCTCGGTAATTTGGGACACTGAAGCTTTCTTT,CASSSVIWDTEAFF
TRBV6-5,TRBJ1-2,many,NA,TGTGCCACCCTAAGGGGCAGGGGTGGGGGTGGCTACACCTTC,CATLRGRGGGGYTF
TRBV2,TRBJ2-7,few,NA,TGTGCCAAGGGGGGCCTGGACAGTACAGCCGAGCAGTACTTC,CAKGGLDSTAEQYF
TRBV2,TRBJ2-7,many,NA,TGTGCCAGCTGCAGACAGGCCCTCTCGTCCTACGAGCAGTACTTC,CASCRQALSSYEQYF
TRBV4-3,TRBJ2-5,many,NA,TGCGCCAGCAGCCAAGATCTAGCGCGCCAAGAGACCCAGTACTTC,CASSQDLARQETQYF
TRBV3-1,TRBJ2-7,many,NA,TGTGCCAGCAGCCAAGGGACCCACTCCTACGAGCAGTACTTC,CASSQGTHSYEQYF
TRBV7-2,TRBJ1-2,many,NA,TGTGCCAGCAGCGCGGCTGGGGGCGGCTATGGCTACACCTTC,CASSAAGGGYGYTF
TRBV28,TRBJ2-5,NA,NA,TGTGCCAGTAGCCTAATAGGGGGGTTTTTGTACTTC,CASSLIGGFLYF
TRBV20-1,TRBJ1-1,many,NA,TGCAGTGCTCAATACCTAGGGGGTAGGAACACTGAAGCTTTCTTT,CSAQYLGGRNTEAFF
TRBV2,TRBJ1-1,many,NA,TGTGCCAGCAGTGATCGGGCGGGGGCGAAGGGTGTCCCTGAAGCTTTCTTT,CASSDRAGAKGVPEAFF
TRBV28,TRBJ1-6,many,NA,TGTGCCAGCACCCCATGGAGGGGCGGGGATTCACCCCTCCACTTT,CASTPWRGGDSPLHF
TRBV11-1,TRBJ2-7,NA,TRBD1,TGTGCCAGCAGCCTAACCTGGGGACAGGGGAGATACGAGCAGTACTTC,CASSLTWGQGRYEQYF
TRBV7-2,TRBJ2-6,many,TRBD2,TGTGCCAGCAGCCGGACTAGCGGGAACTCTGGGGCCAACGTCCTGACTTTC,CASSRTSGNSGANVLTF
TRBV3-1,TRBJ2-3,NA,NA,TGTGCCAGCAGCCCCTATGGCAGCGGCAACACAGATACGCAGTATTTT,CASSPYGSGNTDTQYF
TRBV19,TRBJ2-6,many,TRBD1,TGTGCCAGTAGTGCGGACAGGGTGATCGTAAACTCTGGGGCCAACGTCCTGACTTTC,CASSADRVIVNSGANVLTF
TRBV5-1,TRBJ2-7,NA,TRBD1,TGCGCCAGCAGCGACGGGGACAGGGTCTACGAGCAGTACTTC,CASSDGDRVYEQYF
TRBV6-5,TRBJ1-3,many,TRBD1,TGTGCCAGCAGTTACTCCGGGACAGGGGGAAACACCATATATTTT,CASSYSGTGGNTIYF
TRBV20-1,TRBJ1-5,NA,NA,TGCAGTGTTACAGGGAGTAATCAGCCCCAGCATTTT,CSVTGSNQPQHF
TRBV7-8,TRBJ1-1,many,TRBD1,TGTGCCAGCAGCCCCGGACAGGTTGGGTTGTCGGCTGAAGCTTTCTTT,CASSPGQVGLSAEAFF
TRBV6-1,TRBJ1-2,NA,NA,TGTGCCAGCAGAAAGGACACCTATGGCTACACCTTC,CASRKDTYGYTF
TRBV12-5,TRBJ2-1,few,TRBD2,TGTGCTAGTGGCCTCAGGAGCGGGAGGGCTGCAATGTACAATGAGCAGTTCTTC,CASGLRSGRAAMYNEQFF
TRBV6-5,TRBJ1-1,many,TRBD1,TGTGCCAGCAGTTTCGCTTCGACAGGGGCCGCGAACACTGAAGCTTTCTTT,CASSFASTGAANTEAFF
TRBV28,TRBJ2-7,many,NA,TGTGCCAGCAGTTCTCGTTCGGAGGCCTCCTACGAGCAGTACTTC,CASSSRSEASYEQYF
TRBV27,TRBJ1-2,once,NA,TGTGCCAGCAGTTTAACCCACATCTCGACCTATGGCTACACCTTC,CASSLTHISTYGYTF
TRBV19,TRBJ2-7,many,NA,TGTGCCAGTAGGCGCCAGGGAGCCTACGAGCAGTACTTC,CASRRQGAYEQYF
TRBV4-3,TRBJ2-7,NA,NA,TGCGCCAGCAGCCAAGACCACAGGGATCGCTGGGAGCAGGACTTC,CASSQDHRDRWEQDF
TRBV15,TRBJ2-7,many,NA,TGTGCCACCAGCGAGGTAACAGGGCAGCCCTACGAGCAGTACTTC,CATSEVTGQPYEQYF
TRBV27,TRBJ1-6,many,NA,TGTGCCAGCAGTTTATCACCCAGCTCACCCCTCCACTTT,CASSLSPSSPLHF
TRBV4-1,TRBJ1-6,many,TRBD1,TGCGCCAGCAGCCAAGGCCTGAGGGACAGGAATTCACCCCTCCACTTT,CASSQGLRDRNSPLHF
TRBV27,TRBJ2-7,many,TRBD1,TGTGCCAGCGCGACAGGGACCTGGAACGAGCAGTACTTC,CASATGTWNEQYF
TRBV15,TRBJ1-5,many,TRBD1,TGTGCCCCTACACCCACAGGGGGCAGTCAGCCCCAGCATTTT,CAPTPTGGSQPQHF
TRBV27,TRBJ1-1,many,TRBD1,TGTGCCAGCAGTTCCGGGGACAGGGTCCCCCTAAACACTGAAGCTTTCTTT,CASSSGDRVPLNTEAFF
TRBV6-2/TRBV6-3,TRBJ2-2,NA,NA,TGTGCCAGCAGGATCGATCACACCGGGGAGCTGTTTTTT,CASRIDHTGELFF